This TCR beta chain was captured in a study of cytomegalovirus exposure and HLA in healthy donors. Of note for this clone: The sample holds other DNA sequences that translate to the same CDR3.

A multiplex PCR was run with 60 Vbeta primers and 13 Jbeta primers. Measured with immunoSEQ multiplex PCR; TCRdb has only the in-frame clones, and not every one. The sample shows about 82,000 clones, 70% to 85% of them seen only once. Unmatched junction bases numbered 7, after V lost 1 base and J lost 4 bases. CDR3 length: 15 amino acids. The germline V gene encodes CDR1 SGHRS and CDR2 YFSETQ. This chain connects TRBV5-1 to TRBJ2-7, with TRBD1 matching 8 bases. Material for sequencing was PBMCs. This TCR was recovered from a human donor in good health. CDR3 nucleotide sequence: TGCGCCAGCAGCTTGCCTCTGACAGGGGTGTACGAGCAGTACTTC. It encodes CASSLPLTGVYEQYF.